What follows are 3 T cell receptor beta chains derived from one specimen sequenced in a study of T cells in Graves' hyperthyroidism and ophthalmopathy. The investigators amplified TCR beta CDR3 regions from RNA transcripts. TCR CDR3 underwent first-round RT-PCR with the HTBI primer set. Using its own MiXCR run on the multiplex PCR reads, TCRdb lists one record per CDR3 protein. The sample yields about 550,000 distinct CDR3 sequences, more than 20% seen once. The sample consisted of blood. The receptor set was obtained from a man between 18 and 35 years old with Graves' hyperthyroidism.

This clonotype was seen ten or more times. The gene calls are TRBV6-5 and TRBJ1-2; TRBD1 might be the D (5 bases). Trimming pared 2 bases from V and 6 bases from J, leaving 13 bases between. CDR1 is MNHEY and CDR2 is SVGAGI in the germline V gene. The CDR3 covers 14 residues. The CDR3 reads CASSYRGAGHGYTF. CDR3 bases: TGTGCCAGCAGTTACCGCGGGGCAGGGCATGGCTACACCTTC.

This clonotype has just a few counts. V usage is TRBV18 and J usage is TRBJ1-1; a possible D gene is TRBD1 (6 bases). Germline V CDR1 and CDR2: KGHSH, LQKENI. V lost 3 bases and J lost 1, with 9 bases in between. The CDR3 is 14 amino acids. DNA of the CDR3: TGTGCCAGCTCACCCCTGGGACAGAACACTGAAGCTTTCTTT. Protein product: CASSPLGQNTEAFF.

Of note for this clonotype: The CDR3 carries no conserved terminal phenylalanine or tryptophan, so it likely arises from a read error. This chain joins TRBV2 and TRBJ2-3, with 10 nucleotides matching TRBD2. The germline V gene has CDR1 SNHLY and CDR2 FYNNEI. This CDR3 contains 14 residues. The CDR3 sequence: CASASGGDTDAQYL. The DNA of the CDR3 is TGTGCCAGCGCCAGCGGGGGGGACACAGATGCGCAGTATTTA.